This TCR beta chain was identified during a study of beta chain features in type 1 diabetes. Overall study findings and caveats: A moderate, significant TCRB CDR3 shortening appeared in type 1 diabetes across four CD4+ subsets. Shorter templates might be favored by PCR, and equally so in patients and in controls. Patients showed naive, central memory and Treg TCRB repertoires that appeared more similar than those of healthy donors.

This clone has only a few counts. The target antigen is unknown. The whole isolated RNA underwent reverse transcription, so sequencing captured expressed TCRB transcripts. The table came from immunoSEQ multiplex PCR; TCRdb's copy has only in-frame clones and leaves some out. Here the sample spans some 44,000 clones, approximately 68% being singletons. The sequence was obtained from a woman between 18 and 30 years old with type 1 diabetes. Material for sequencing was Tregs from blood.

CDR3 residues: CASSLRGTSYNEQFF. As DNA, the CDR3 is TGTGCCAGTAGTCTCCGAGGAACGTCCTACAATGAGCAGTTCTTC. The chain recombines TRBV19 with TRBJ2-1; D gene uncertain. The germline gives CDR1 LNHDA, CDR2 SQIVND (reference sequence). The germline V and J ends were trimmed by 5 bases and 1 base, with 12 bases remaining between them. This CDR3 has 15 residues.